The following is a T cell receptor (beta chain) sequence with its context. The antigen remains undetermined. Second-dose schedules of about 4 or about 12 weeks were combined. From germline, CDR1 is SGHAT and CDR2 FQDESV (reference sequence). Trimming removed 6 bases from V and 2 bases from J, with 14 bases in between. The CDR3 sequence is 15 residues long. The data were taken from a study of T cell responses to AZD1222 COVID-19 vaccine. Study-level results: Most donors were white British and more were female, and clonal diversity was possibly underestimated. Once two AZD1222 doses were given, Spike-specific TCR breadth and depth went up. Spike as a whole was targeted by vaccine-associated CD4 TCRs, dominant at 160-218 and 743-854.

Method: immunoSEQ multiplex PCR; TCRdb's copy keeps in-frame clones and lacks some. The table includes approximately 43,000 clones, approximately 88% detected once. The TCR was taken from an adult who received the AZD1222 COVID-19 vaccine. The specimen was peripheral blood, collected 28 days after the second AZD1222 dose. The chain recombines TRBV11-1 with TRBJ1-3; D call uncertain. CDR3 sequence (DNA): TGTGCCAGCAGTGTCGACGTAAGTCCTGGAAACACCATATATTTT. Translating gives CASSVDVSPGNTIYF.